The 25 T cell receptor beta chains below were found in one sample sequenced in a study of monozygotic twins with inflammatory bowel disease. Following a re-call of the 5' RACE reads, TCRdb has one entry per CDR3 protein and lacks DNA. The repertoire table contains approximately 150,000 distinct CDR3 sequences. The sample taken for sequencing was blood. The receptors stem from a human donor with ulcerative colitis or Crohn's disease, or a healthy co-twin of an affected twin (not recorded which).

The rearrangement links TRBV29-1 to TRBJ1-2. This CDR3 contains 11 residues. In germline, CDR1 is SQVTM, CDR2 ANQGSEA. CDR3 residues: CSVVAGRGYTF.

The chain recombines TRBV12-3 or TRBV12-4 with TRBJ2-1; checking the TCRdb D call of TRBD2 is not possible without DNA. The CDR3 has 15 residues. The CDR3: CASSPRTSGMGEQFF.

This chain connects TRBV12-3 or TRBV12-4 to TRBJ2-7; absent DNA, TCRdb's TRBD1 call cannot be checked. This CDR3 region has 14 residues. CDR3 loop: CASSSAGGINEQYF.

The rearrangement joins TRBV12-3 or TRBV12-4 to TRBJ2-2. The CDR3 runs 12 residues. The CDR3 is CASSIYTGELFF.

The chain links TRBV20-1 to TRBJ1-3; TCRdb's D call, TRBD1, is unchecked because there is no DNA. Germline CDR1 and CDR2: DFQATT and SNEGSKA (reference sequence). The CDR3 is made up of 15 amino acids. CDR3 in amino acids: CSARDGHASGNTIYF.

This rearrangement joins TRBV20-1 to TRBJ1-1; TCRdb gives TRBD1 as the D gene, but with no DNA this cannot be confirmed. Germline CDR1 is DFQATT and CDR2 is SNEGSKA (reference sequence). CDR3 length: 12 residues. The CDR3 loop is CSASPETTEAFF.

The gene calls are TRBV18 and TRBJ1-2; TCRdb picks TRBD1, but there is no DNA to check that call. Per germline, CDR1 KGHSH and CDR2 LQKENI. The CDR3 has 15 residues. CDR3 in amino acids: CASSPSTGPGDGYTF.

The CDR3 sequence: CASSSLIGTSGYNEQFF. The chain employs TRBV5-6 and TRBJ2-1; TCRdb's D gene call, TRBD2, goes unchecked for lack of DNA. Looked up from germline, CDR1 is SGHDT and CDR2 is YYEEEE. This CDR3 is built from 17 residues.

J is TRBJ1-1 and V is TRBV4-1; TCRdb's D gene call, TRBD1, goes unchecked for lack of DNA. The length of the CDR3 is 16 residues. CDR1 MGHRA and CDR2 YSYEKL come from the germline V gene. The CDR3 region is CASSQEQGIGNTEAFF.

This rearrangement joins TRBV9 to TRBJ2-7; TCRdb's D call, TRBD2, is unchecked because there is no DNA. Germline V gene lookup returns CDR1 SGDLS and CDR2 YYNGEE. CDR3 length equals 14 residues. Here the CDR3 reads CASSVAPTSEEQYF.

V and J are TRBV29-1 and TRBJ2-7; TCRdb selects TRBD2, and the lack of DNA leaves this call unchecked. The CDR3 runs 12 residues. Germline V CDR1 and CDR2: SQVTM, ANQGSEA. The CDR3 is CSASLSNYEQYF.

The chain combines TRBV5-1 with TRBJ1-4; there is no DNA to check the TCRdb D call of TRBD1. Germline CDR1 reads SGHRS; CDR2 reads YFSETQ. The CDR3 runs 15 residues. The chain's CDR3 is CASSSNRGTNEKLFF.

J is TRBJ2-3 and V is TRBV7-9; TCRdb selects TRBD1, and the lack of DNA leaves this call unchecked. Germline CDR1 is SEHNR and CDR2 is FQNEAQ (reference sequence). The CDR3 runs 15 residues. The CDR3 spells CASSPPDRVGDTQYF.

This rearrangement joins TRBV28 to TRBJ2-5; TCRdb outputs TRBD2, but without DNA this stays unchecked. There are 16 residues in the CDR3. Germline V gene data show CDR1 as MDHEN and CDR2 as SYDVKM. CDR3 sequence: CASSLKLSDWQETQYF.

V and J are TRBV20-1 and TRBJ1-6; the D call from TCRdb, TRBD1, cannot be confirmed without DNA. This CDR3 is 13 amino acids long. The germline V gene has CDR1 DFQATT and CDR2 SNEGSKA (reference sequence). CDR3 in amino acids: CSVRGAENSPLHF.

V and J are TRBV4-1 and TRBJ2-7; TCRdb designates TRBD2, a call that cannot be tested without DNA. CDR1 is MGHRA and CDR2 is YSYEKL in the germline V gene. The CDR3 has 16 residues. The CDR3 sequence: CASSKRTSGSLYEQYF.

CDR3 region: CASSLMGTGELFF. J is TRBJ2-2 and V is TRBV5-1. CDR1 is SGHRS, CDR2 YFSETQ, per germline. The CDR3 covers 13 residues.

This chain connects TRBV20-1 to TRBJ2-1. This CDR3 is 14 amino acids long. Germline V gene sequence: CDR1 DFQATT, CDR2 SNEGSKA (reference sequence). CDR3 loop: CSARVGETYNEQFF.

The genes are TRBV20-1 and TRBJ2-1; TCRdb selects TRBD2, and the lack of DNA leaves this call unchecked. The CDR3 runs 11 residues. The germline gives CDR1 DFQATT, CDR2 SNEGSKA (reference sequence). Here the CDR3 reads CSARGGPEQFF.

This chain joins TRBV4-1 and TRBJ1-1; TCRdb lists TRBD1, though no DNA is available to test this call. Germline CDR1 and CDR2: MGHRA and YSYEKL. The CDR3 length is 15 residues. CDR3 loop: CASSPTQGGNTEAFF.

This chain connects TRBV20-1 to TRBJ1-1; as DNA is missing, the TRBD1 call by TCRdb cannot be tested. The CDR3 runs to 13 residues. Per the germline V gene, CDR1 is DFQATT and CDR2 is SNEGSKA (reference sequence). The CDR3 protein is CSVGTAVNTEAFF.

The chain joins TRBV30 to TRBJ2-3; TCRdb designates TRBD1, a call that cannot be tested without DNA. Germline V CDR1 and CDR2: GTSNPN, SVGIG (reference sequence). This CDR3 is 14 amino acids long. CDR3 sequence reads: CAWSGGTGAKRQYF.

The V and J genes are TRBV11-2 and TRBJ1-1. The germline CDR1 and CDR2 sequences are SGHAT and FQNNGV. CDR3 size: 11 residues. The CDR3 region is CASLLNTEAFF.

The chain links TRBV20-1 to TRBJ2-7; as DNA is missing, the TRBD2 call by TCRdb cannot be tested. The germline CDR1 and CDR2 sequences are DFQATT and SNEGSKA (reference sequence). The CDR3 totals 12 residues. CDR3 region: CSAIRTKYEQYF.

This chain uses TRBV7-2 with TRBJ1-1. Germline V CDR1 and CDR2: SGHTA, FQGNSA. The CDR3 contains 13 residues. This chain's CDR3 is CASRGTRNTEAFF.